This T cell receptor (beta chain) was sequenced in a study of CXCR3-negative and CXCR3-positive naive CD8 T cells. Study-wide points: CXCR3-negative naive cells had less hydrophobic TRB CDR3s than did CXCR3-positive naive cells. Researchers reported similar TRBV-TRBJ usage in naive CXCR3-negative and CXCR3-positive cells, though memory differed. Comparably high diversity marked both naive subsets, whereas memory CD8+ cells had much lower diversity.

Researchers prepared the TRB cDNA libraries using 5' RACE with UMI labels. TCRdb reprocessed the 5' RACE reads; each CDR3 protein has one entry and no DNA is given. The sample data list 6,600 or so distinct CDR3 sequences. This clonotype shows up as medium-sized by frequency. The antigen is undetermined. Every CD8+ T cell subset underwent triplicate sorting at around 270,000 cells apiece. Identification of naive CD8+ T cells rested on CD45RO-CCR7+CD27+CD95- status. The CDR3 length is 13 residues. CDR1 and CDR2 from the germline V gene are SQVTM and ANQGSEA. The J gene is TRBJ2-5, the V gene TRBV29-1. The origin of this receptor is a human donor in good health. Some clones in this sample may be carry-over from other donors' samples. The sequencing input was naive CXCR3+ CD8+ T cells from blood. The subset here: CD45RO-CCR7+CD27+CD95- naive CD8+ T cells expressing CXCR3 (TNR3+). CDR3: CSGITPNQETQYF.